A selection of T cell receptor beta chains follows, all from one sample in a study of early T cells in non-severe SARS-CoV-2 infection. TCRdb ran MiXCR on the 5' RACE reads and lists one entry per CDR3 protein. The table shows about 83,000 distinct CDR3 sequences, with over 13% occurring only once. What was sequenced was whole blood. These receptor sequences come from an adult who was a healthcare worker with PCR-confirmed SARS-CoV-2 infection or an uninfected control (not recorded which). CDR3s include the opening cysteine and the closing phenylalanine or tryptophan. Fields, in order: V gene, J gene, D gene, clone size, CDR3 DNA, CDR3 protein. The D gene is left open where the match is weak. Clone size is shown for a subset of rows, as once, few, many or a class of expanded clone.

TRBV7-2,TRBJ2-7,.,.,TGTGCCAGCAGTGCGGGCGGGGCCCACTCCTACGAGCAGTACTTC,CASSAGGAHSYEQYF
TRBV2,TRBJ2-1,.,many,TGTGCCAGCAGGAGGGGACTCAGTGACAATGAGCAGTTCTTC,CASRRGLSDNEQFF
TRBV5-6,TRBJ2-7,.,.,TGTGCCAGCAGCTTTTTTCCAGGATCCTACGAGCAGTACTTC,CASSFFPGSYEQYF
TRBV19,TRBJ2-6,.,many,TGTGCCAGTAGTAAACTAGCTTCGGGCGGGGCCAACGTCCTGACTTTC,CASSKLASGGANVLTF
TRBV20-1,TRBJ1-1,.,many,TGCAGTGCTCTTATCCCGGGGCTAACGAACACTGAAGCTTTCTTT,CSALIPGLTNTEAFF
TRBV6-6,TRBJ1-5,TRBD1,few,TGTGCCAGCACCGACCCGGCCGGGACAGGGGCCTTGAATCAGCCCCAGCATTTT,CASTDPAGTGALNQPQHF
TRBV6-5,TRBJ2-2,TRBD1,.,TGTGCCAGCAGACCCGACAGGGCGAACACCGGGGAGCTGTTTTTT,CASRPDRANTGELFF
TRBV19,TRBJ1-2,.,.,TGTGCCAGTAGACGACCTCAAAACTATGGCTACACCTTC,CASRRPQNYGYTF
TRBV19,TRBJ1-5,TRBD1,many,TGTGCCAGTCGGACAGGGGCGGATCAGCCCCAGCATTTT,CASRTGADQPQHF
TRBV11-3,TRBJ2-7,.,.,TGTGCCAGCAGCTTAGCTTTGAGCTCCTACGAGCAGTACTTC,CASSLALSSYEQYF
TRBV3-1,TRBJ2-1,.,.,TGTGCCAGCAGCCAAGAGGCTCCCAGCTCCTACAATGAGCAGTTCTTC,CASSQEAPSSYNEQFF
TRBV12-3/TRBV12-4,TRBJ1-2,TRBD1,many,TGTGCCAGCAGTCCGGGACAGGGGTATGGCTACACCTTC,CASSPGQGYGYTF
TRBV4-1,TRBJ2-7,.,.,TGCGCCAGCAGCCAAGGTTCCGGATCGGTCCTCGGCGAGCAGTACTTC,CASSQGSGSVLGEQYF
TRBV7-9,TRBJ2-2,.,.,TGTGCCAGCAGCTCTGGTGTCACAACCGGGGAGCTGTTTTTT,CASSSGVTTGELFF
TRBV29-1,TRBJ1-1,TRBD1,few,TGCAGCGTCAAACAGGGGGCGCGAGGTGAAGCTTTCTTT,CSVKQGARGEAFF
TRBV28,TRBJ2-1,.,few,TGTGCCAGCGACGATGGGGCCTACAATGAGCAGTTCTTC,CASDDGAYNEQFF
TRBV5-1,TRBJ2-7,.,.,TGCGCCAGCAGATCCGGGGCAGGGCAAGAGCAGTACTTC,CASRSGAGQEQYF
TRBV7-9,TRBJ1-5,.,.,TGTGCCAGCAGCTTATTTCAGGGTCAGCCCCAGCATTTT,CASSLFQGQPQHF
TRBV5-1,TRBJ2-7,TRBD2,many,TGCGCCAGCAGCTTTAGATCACTCCAGCGGGACCCAACCTACGAGCAGTACTTC,CASSFRSLQRDPTYEQYF
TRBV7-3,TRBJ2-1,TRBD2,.,TGTGCCAGCAGCTCCCGGGCTAGCGGTAAAAACAATGAGCAGTTCTTC,CASSSRASGKNNEQFF
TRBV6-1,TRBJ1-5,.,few,TGTGCCAGCATTGGGGGCTTGATGGTTTCGGATCAGCCCCAGCATTTT,CASIGGLMVSDQPQHF
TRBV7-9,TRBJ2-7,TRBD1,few,TGTGCCAGCAGCTTATGGAGCTCCCGGACAGGGTGGGTGAGTGAGCAGTACTTC,CASSLWSSRTGWVSEQYF
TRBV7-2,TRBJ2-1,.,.,TGTGCCAGCAGCTTCCTAAATGAGCAGTTCTTC,CASSFLNEQFF
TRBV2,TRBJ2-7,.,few,TGTGCCAGCACCCTTTCGACAGGCCCCGAAGAGCAGTACTTC,CASTLSTGPEEQYF
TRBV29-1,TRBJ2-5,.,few,TGCAGCGTGGGGTCGGCCCCCAGAGGAGAGACCCAGTACTTC,CSVGSAPRGETQYF
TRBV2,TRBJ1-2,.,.,TGTGCCAGCAGTGAAACCGTCGGACAGCCCAGTTATGGCTACACCTTC,CASSETVGQPSYGYTF